This T cell receptor beta chain is from a study of T cell responses to AZD1222 COVID-19 vaccine. Study observations and caveats: Scientists sampled the repertoires only once the peak T cell response had passed.

Germline CDR1 SGHTA, CDR2 FQGNSA. Trimming at V came to 6 bases and at J to 4 bases, leaving 9 bases not matched to a gene. The CDR3 has 16 residues. The data were produced by immunoSEQ multiplex PCR, yet TCRdb's version contains in-frame clones alone and is incomplete. The table has about 94,000 clones, around 84% seen once; the top ten hold 4.5%. It was second doses at about 4 or about 12 weeks that were pooled. Remarks on this clone: Its antigen remains unknown.

J is TRBJ2-1 and V is TRBV7-2; 10 bases are a match to TRBD2. The origin of this receptor is an adult who received the AZD1222 COVID-19 vaccine. This sample comprised peripheral blood, obtained 28 days after the second AZD1222 dose. CDR3 sequence: CASRPRGLATYNEQFF. CDR3 sequence (DNA): TGTGCCAGCAGACCGAGGGGACTAGCGACTTACAATGAGCAGTTCTTC. Combining the CDR3 with reference TRBV7-2 and TRBJ2-1 gives the whole variable domain GAGVSQSPSNKVTEKGKDVELRCDPISGHTALYWYRQSLGQGLEFLIYFQGNSAPDKSGLPSDRFSAERTGGSVSTLTIQRTQQEDSAVYLCASRPRGLATYNEQFFGPGTRLTVL.